This entry describes one T cell receptor beta chain. The sample originates from a study of control samples from healthy donors and cancer patients. V lost 3 bases and J lost 0, with 12 bases in between. The V gene's germline CDR1 is SEHNR and CDR2 FQNEAQ (reference sequence). The CDR3 has 15 amino acids. Sequencing was performed with immunoSEQ multiplex PCR; in TCRdb, only in-frame clones are kept and a portion is missing. The data show about 170,000 clones, with around 93% seen just once and roughly 4.3% held by the top ten. The sequencing sample was made of blood. This sequence originates from a woman aged 55 to 70 in good health. V usage is TRBV7-9 and J usage is TRBJ2-7, with D uncertain. CDR3 in DNA: TGTGCCAGCAGCTTTGGTGGGCCCAGCTCCTACGAGCAGTACTTC. Protein: CASSFGGPSSYEQYF.